This TCR beta chain emerged from a study of cytomegalovirus exposure and HLA in healthy donors. Study-wide results and caveats: In a later analysis, V- and J-gene trimming of beta chains associated with a DCLRE1C missense variant, replicated independently.

The CDR3 spans 14 residues. The V gene's germline CDR1 is MGHDK and CDR2 SYGVNS. Trimming removed 3 bases from V and 4 bases from J, with 7 bases in between. The primer mix had 60 Vbeta and 13 Jbeta primers. Data came from immunoSEQ multiplex PCR; TCRdb stores just in-frame clones and leaves some out. Of 130,000 to 150,000 clones in the sample, over 70% were seen once. About this clone itself: Its antigen is currently unknown.

The TCR comes from a woman aged 40 to 50 in good health and CMV-seropositive. Sequencing was carried out using PBMCs. The chain joins TRBV25-1 to TRBJ1-6; D call uncertain. The CDR3 DNA follows: TGTGCCAGCAGTGACGCAGGATATAATTCACCCCTCCACTTT. It encodes CASSDAGYNSPLHF.